This T cell receptor (beta chain) was identified during a study of blood T cell repertoires in COVID-19. Across the whole study: The cDNA or gDNA used as material had been derived from T cells, B-cell-depleted T cells, or PBMCs.

CDR1 and CDR2 (germline): MDHEN, SYDVKM. This CDR3 comprises 16 residues. The ends lost 3 bases at V and 8 bases at J; junction bases unmatched: 13. This clone was recorded a few times. Original handling: The assay estimated nucleated cells by amplifying reference gene primers. Generated by immunoSEQ multiplex PCR, the TCRdb table keeps only in-frame clones and is missing some. V and J calls and clone size come straight from that table; D and trimming were deduced from the DNA. This sample yields some 110,000 clones, of which approximately 80% are seen a single time; 15% belongs to the top ten. The clonotype was recovered from a woman over 75 with acute or convalescent COVID-19. The rearrangement links TRBV28 to TRBJ2-1; 7 bases align to TRBD2. Input material: peripheral blood. The CDR3 reads CASSFLGDSGSHEQFF. DNA of the CDR3: TGTGCCAGCAGTTTTCTTGGGGATAGCGGGTCTCATGAGCAGTTCTTC.